This T cell receptor beta chain was captured by sequencing in a study of T cell changes during pregnancy in multiple sclerosis. The germline gives CDR1 SGHNT, CDR2 YYREEE (reference sequence). V dropped 1 base and J dropped 0 bases, with 7 bases sitting between them. The CDR3 totals 14 residues. Measured with immunoSEQ multiplex PCR; TCRdb has only the in-frame clones, and not every one. In the table there are around 71,000 clones, around 90% of which are singletons. The genes are TRBV5-4 and TRBJ1-2; D possibly corresponds to TRBD1 (6 bases). The source was peripheral blood, collected after pregnancy. This receptor was identified in a female donor with multiple sclerosis, enrolled in a pregnancy study. CDR3 sequence reads: CASSLPGANYGYTF. The CDR3 DNA is TGTGCCAGCAGCTTGCCAGGGGCTAACTATGGCTACACCTTC.